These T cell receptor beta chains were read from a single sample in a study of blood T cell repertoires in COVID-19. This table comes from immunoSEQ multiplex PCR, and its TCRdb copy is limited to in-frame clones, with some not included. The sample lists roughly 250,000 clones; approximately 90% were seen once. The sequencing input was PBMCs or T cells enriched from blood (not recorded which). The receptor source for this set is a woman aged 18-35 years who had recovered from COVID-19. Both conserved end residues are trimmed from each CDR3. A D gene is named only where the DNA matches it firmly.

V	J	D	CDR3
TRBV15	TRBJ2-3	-	ATRGPSTDTQY
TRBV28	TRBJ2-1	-	ASSPPGTRIYEQF
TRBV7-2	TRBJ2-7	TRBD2	ASSRGGSSYEQY
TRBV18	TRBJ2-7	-	ASSPREGTPRNEQY
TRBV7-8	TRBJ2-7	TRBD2	ASSQGLAVSSYEQY
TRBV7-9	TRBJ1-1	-	ASSSRNGNRRDLVEAF
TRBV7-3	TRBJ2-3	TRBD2	ASSPRLAGPTDTQY
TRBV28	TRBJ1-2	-	ASSLPGVNYGYT
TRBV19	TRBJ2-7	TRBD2	ASSIIVGSGVEQY
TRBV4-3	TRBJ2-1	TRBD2	ASRQIHILASEQF
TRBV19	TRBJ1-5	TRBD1	ASSKYRQGAGGGNQPQH
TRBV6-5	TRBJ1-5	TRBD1	ASRDRGNQPQH
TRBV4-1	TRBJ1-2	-	ASSQSPGASSEGYT
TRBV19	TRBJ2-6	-	ASSIAQSSGANVLT
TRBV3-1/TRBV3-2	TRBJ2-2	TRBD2	ASSQGTRDTGELF
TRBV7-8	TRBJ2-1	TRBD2	ASSITSGSSYNEQF
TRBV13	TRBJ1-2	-	ASRTRGEGQANYGYT
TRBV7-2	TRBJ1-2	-	ASSPRGGSNYGYT
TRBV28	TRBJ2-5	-	ASGQKTQY
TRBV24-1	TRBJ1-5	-	ATSGIGNQPQH
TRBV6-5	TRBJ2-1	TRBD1	ASRPDRAYNEQF
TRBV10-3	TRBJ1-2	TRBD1	AIRVTGGYGYT
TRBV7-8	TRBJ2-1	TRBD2	ASSRLAGESYNEQF
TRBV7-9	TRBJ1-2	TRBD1	ASSSEVDRDYGYT
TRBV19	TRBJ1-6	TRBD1	ASRNRDSGNSLH
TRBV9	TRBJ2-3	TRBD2	ASSSSGLAVTDTQY
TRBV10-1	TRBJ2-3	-	ASSESGGDTQY
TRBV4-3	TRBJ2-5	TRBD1	ASSQDWGQRWTQY
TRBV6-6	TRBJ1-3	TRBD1	ASSDRPRGPGNTIY
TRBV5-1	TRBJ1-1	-	ASSFAGAIEAF
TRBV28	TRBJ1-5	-	ASTGGGQPQH
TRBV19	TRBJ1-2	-	ASSLGPRGGYT
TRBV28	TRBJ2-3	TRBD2	ASRHQGTRYTDTQY
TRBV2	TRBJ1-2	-	ASRPDRDGYT
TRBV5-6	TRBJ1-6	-	ASSLVRANSPLH
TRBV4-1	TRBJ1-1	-	ASSQRTGNTEAF
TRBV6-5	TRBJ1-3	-	ASSPDFSGNTIY
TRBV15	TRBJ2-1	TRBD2	ATSSAAGGYNEQF
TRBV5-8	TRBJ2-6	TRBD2	ASSPLWGGGISGANVLT
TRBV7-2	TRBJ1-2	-	ASSLVPGPANYGYT
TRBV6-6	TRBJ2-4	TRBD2	ASTGGGLAKNIQY
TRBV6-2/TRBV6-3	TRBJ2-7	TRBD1	ASSYHIRDRDYEQY
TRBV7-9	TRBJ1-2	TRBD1	ASSRDRFNYGYT
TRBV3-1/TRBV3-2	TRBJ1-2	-	ASSHQGTYGYT
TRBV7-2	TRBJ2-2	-	ASSLGGYTGELF
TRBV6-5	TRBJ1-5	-	ASTTGYSNQPQH
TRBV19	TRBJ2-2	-	ASSISRGGGELF
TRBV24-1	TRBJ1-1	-	ATSDPGEYEAF
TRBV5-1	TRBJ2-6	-	ASSSRAGANVLT
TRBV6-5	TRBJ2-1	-	ASHRAGYNEQF
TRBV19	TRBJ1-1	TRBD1	ASSIGQGGYTEAF
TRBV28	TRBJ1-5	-	ASSSGRGQPQH
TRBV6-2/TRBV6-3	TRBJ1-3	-	ASSYIGNTIY